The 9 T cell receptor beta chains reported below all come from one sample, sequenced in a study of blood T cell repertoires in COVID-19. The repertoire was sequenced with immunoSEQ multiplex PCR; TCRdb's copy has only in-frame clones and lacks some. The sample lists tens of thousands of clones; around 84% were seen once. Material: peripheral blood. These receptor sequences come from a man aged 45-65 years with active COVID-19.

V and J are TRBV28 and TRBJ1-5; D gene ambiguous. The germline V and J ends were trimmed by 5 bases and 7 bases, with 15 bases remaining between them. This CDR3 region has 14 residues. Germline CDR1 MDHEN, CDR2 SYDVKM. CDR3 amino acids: CASSRRVVWQPQHF. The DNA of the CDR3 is TGTGCCAGCAGTAGACGGGTCGTTTGGCAGCCCCAGCATTTT.

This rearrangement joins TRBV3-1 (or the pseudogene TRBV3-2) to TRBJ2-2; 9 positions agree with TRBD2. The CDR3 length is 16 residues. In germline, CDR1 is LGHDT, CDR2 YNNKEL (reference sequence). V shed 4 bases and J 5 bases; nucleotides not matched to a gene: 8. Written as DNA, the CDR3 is TGTGCCAGCAGCCTTAGACTAGCGGAACAGACCGGGGAGCTGTTTTTT. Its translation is CASSLRLAEQTGELFF.

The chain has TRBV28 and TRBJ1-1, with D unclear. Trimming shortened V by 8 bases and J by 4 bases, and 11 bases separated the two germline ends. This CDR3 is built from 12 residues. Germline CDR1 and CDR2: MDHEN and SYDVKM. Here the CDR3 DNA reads TGTGCCAGCGTGGCAGGTCGCACTGAAGCTTTCTTT. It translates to CASVAGRTEAFF.

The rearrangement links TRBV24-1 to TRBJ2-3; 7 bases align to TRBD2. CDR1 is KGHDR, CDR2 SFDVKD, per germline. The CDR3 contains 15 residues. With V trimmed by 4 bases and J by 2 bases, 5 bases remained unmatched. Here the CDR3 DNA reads TGTGCCACCAGTGACCCGGGGGGATTCACAGATACGCAGTATTTT. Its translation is CATSDPGGFTDTQYF.

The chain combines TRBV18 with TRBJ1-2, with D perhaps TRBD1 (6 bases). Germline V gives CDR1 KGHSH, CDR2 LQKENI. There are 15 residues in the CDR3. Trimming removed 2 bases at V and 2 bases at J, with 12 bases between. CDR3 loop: CASSPLDSENYGYTF. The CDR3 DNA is TGTGCCAGCTCACCATTGGACAGCGAGAACTATGGCTACACCTTC.

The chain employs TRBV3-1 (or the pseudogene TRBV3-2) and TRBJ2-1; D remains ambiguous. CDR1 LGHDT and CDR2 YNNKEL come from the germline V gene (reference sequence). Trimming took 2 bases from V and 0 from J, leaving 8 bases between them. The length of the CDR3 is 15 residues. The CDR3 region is CASSQSRGSYNEQFF. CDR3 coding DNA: TGTGCCAGCAGCCAATCCCGCGGCTCCTACAATGAGCAGTTCTTC.

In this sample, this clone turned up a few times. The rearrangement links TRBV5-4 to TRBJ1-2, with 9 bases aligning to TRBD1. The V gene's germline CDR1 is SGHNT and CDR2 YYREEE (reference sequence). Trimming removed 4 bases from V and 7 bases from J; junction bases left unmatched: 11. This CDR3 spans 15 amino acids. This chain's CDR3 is CASSTRTGARGGYTF. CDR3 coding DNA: TGTGCCAGCAGCACGAGGACAGGGGCGCGCGGTGGCTACACCTTC.

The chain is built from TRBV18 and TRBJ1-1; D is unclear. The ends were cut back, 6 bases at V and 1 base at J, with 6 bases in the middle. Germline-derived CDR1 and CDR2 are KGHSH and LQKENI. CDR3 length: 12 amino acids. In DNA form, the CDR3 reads TGTGCCAGCTCCAGGTCGAACACTGAAGCTTTCTTT. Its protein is CASSRSNTEAFF.

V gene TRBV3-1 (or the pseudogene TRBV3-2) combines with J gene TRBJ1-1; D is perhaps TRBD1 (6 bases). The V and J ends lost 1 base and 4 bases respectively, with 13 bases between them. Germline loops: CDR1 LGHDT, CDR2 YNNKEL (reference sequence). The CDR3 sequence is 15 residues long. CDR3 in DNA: TGTGCCAGCAGCCAAGTCGGTGGGGGCGGCACTGAAGCTTTCTTT. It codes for CASSQVGGGGTEAFF.